This T cell receptor (beta chain) was captured in a study of shared clonotypes between healthy human individuals (dated by TCRdb to about 2020). In terms of the full investigation: The cohort included three men and a couple of women between 18 and 49 years of age. Blood TCR repertoires of four to six healthy adults were deeply sequenced to estimate repertoire size and the extent of clonotype sharing between individuals. Different laboratories and diverse techniques were used to prepare libraries and sequence TCR repertoires, to increase sequencing depth and limit assay-specific biases. Between about 0.94 and 10 billion PBMCs per donor were obtained by leukapheresis.

Using the deep immunoSEQ assay, multiplex PCR amplified TCR CDR3 regions from genomic DNA. For each cell subset, the extracted genomic DNA was distributed evenly across all wells of several immunoSEQ 96-well plates, and each plate served as one replicate. Each replicate PCR for unsorted PBMC received about 310 ng genomic DNA, equal to approximately 29,000 T cell genomes. Ten immunoSEQ deep assay plates were used to sequence unsorted PBMC genomic DNA. Purified libraries were measured with a Qubit 3.0 fluorometer, size-checked on a Bioanalyzer 2100, and measured again with the KAPA Library Quantification kit. Every immunoSEQ 96-well plate was sequenced on a separate single-read 150-cycle Illumina NextSeq 550 flow cell. Regarding the original processing steps: The immunoSEQ output contained only junctional sequences without quality scores, so filtering could not match that applied to full-length reads. Sequences were annotated with PyIR, a Python wrapper for IgBLAST v1.9, and V/J genes and CDR3 were assigned using IMGT germline references. Reads with weak V/J assignments (E-value above 1e-6), missing CDR3, stop codons, out-of-frame junctions, or ambiguous translated residues were removed. V3J clonotypes were defined as sequences sharing the same inferred V gene, J gene, and CDR3 amino acid sequence. Percentage overlap between repertoires was computed as shared unique clonotypes divided by the size of the smaller repertoire. Three approaches were used to assess repertoire richness: RTK rarefaction, the Chao1 estimator, and Recon v2.1 estimates of unobserved clonotypes. TCRdb provides this immuneACCESS table in a form limited to in-frame rearrangements. Some clones are lacking; in checked studies, under half of them reflect an unresolved V gene, and why the rest are absent is not known. The DNA gave D and trimming, while V, J and clone size come from that table. Across this sample there are 100,000 or so clones, with less than 60% seen only once. The ten largest clonotypes hold approximately 16% of the sample.

Counted from cysteine to phenylalanine, this CDR3 has 14 amino acids. The retained sequence is limited to the CDR3, 42 bases, with the frame set at the first base. The germline V gene encodes CDR1 SGHRS and CDR2 YFSETQ. The germline V end is reduced by 4 bases and the J end by 0 bases; junction bases left unmatched: 3. Donors were healthy HIV-negative adults with no recently reported acute infections or vaccinations. Every donor was a Caucasian adult living in Nashville, Tennessee, USA. In the unsorted samples, around 81 million PBMCs were counted, and genomic DNA was extracted using the QIAamp DNA Blood Mini kit. Blood was obtained by leukapheresis, after which PBMCs were separated by Ficoll-Histopaque density gradient centrifugation and cryopreserved in liquid nitrogen vapor phase. Broader findings and caveats from the paper: Because the study included only a small number of donors, the genetic and exposure-history diversity represented was limited. Only blood was sampled, and tissue TCR repertoires likely differ from those in blood. Based on pairwise subsampling, the degree of clonotype sharing among donors was expected to be affected by sequencing depth.

A note on this clone: What antigen it recognizes has not been identified. Base qualities are not at hand, and no much larger clone is one base apart.

This sequence originates from a woman in her 40s in good health. Some clones in this sample may be carry-over from other donors' samples. The sample taken for sequencing was PBMCs. Recombination linked TRBV5-1 to TRBJ1-1; 7 central bases correspond to TRBD1. The bases are TGCGCCAGCAGCCGACAGGGCTTGAACACTGAAGCTTTCTTT. This codes for CASSRQGLNTEAFF. Where the CDR3 stops, the reference TRBV5-1 and TRBJ1-1 genes take over; the full variable domain is KAGVTQTPRYLIKTRGQQVTLSCSPISGHRSVSWYQQTPGQGLQFLFEYFSETQRNKGNFPGRFSGRQFSNSRSEMNVSTLELGDSALYLCASSRQGLNTEAFFGQGTRLTVV.